Each of the 21 T cell receptor beta chains below was sequenced from the same sample in a study of vaccination effects on CD4 cells after COVID-19. The antigens for these receptors are not known. Before any sequencing was done, the ViraFEST assay used viral peptide pools to expand antigen-specific CD4+ T cells. Subsequent to a culture period of more than 8 days, CD4+ T cells were isolated. The person had a PCR-confirmed SARS-CoV-2 infection during March to December 2020. Sequenced by immunoSEQ multiplex PCR; TCRdb stores in-frame clones only, minus some. The sample includes around 19,000 clones, over 65% of them seen just once. The material sequenced was CD4+ T cells from PBMCs cultured with a peptide pool, taken before COVID-19 vaccination. The source of these receptors is a human donor who had a prior SARS-CoV-2 infection.

This chain joins TRBV7-2 and TRBJ2-1; the match to TRBD2 covers 8 bases. J lost 6 bases, V lost 2 bases, and 9 bases had no gene match. This CDR3 spans 16 amino acids. Germline loops: CDR1 SGHTA, CDR2 FQGNSA. The CDR3 DNA reads TGTGCCAGCAGCTTAACTGGGACTAGAGTTGGCAATGAGCAGTTCTTC. Protein sequence: CASSLTGTRVGNEQFF.

The chain recombines TRBV18 with TRBJ2-5, with no clear D. The CDR3 length is 12 residues. V lost 2 bases, J lost 4 bases, and 5 bases lay in between. CDR1 KGHSH and CDR2 LQKENI come from the germline V gene. The DNA for the CDR3 is TGTGCCAGCTCACCAAGCACAGAGACCCAGTACTTC. Translated, it gives CASSPSTETQYF.

As regards this clone: The junction departs from the called germline gene at one end, perhaps through a read error. The chain links TRBV7-9 to TRBJ2-7; TRBD1 or TRBD2 may be the D gene (5 bases each). Germline-derived CDR1 and CDR2 are SEHNR and FQNEAQ (reference sequence). This CDR3 comprises 15 residues. DNA of the CDR3: TGTGCCACCAGCGGTAAGGGGTCCCTGGTCTCCGAGCAGTACTTC. Residues: CATSGKGSLVSEQYF.

Worth noting for this clone: Given the absence of the conserved phenylalanine or tryptophan at the CDR3 end, a read error is likely. The chain recombines TRBV3-1 (or the pseudogene TRBV3-2) with TRBJ2-7, with 7 nucleotides matching TRBD1. The length of the CDR3 is 17 residues. V shed 0 bases, J shed 4 bases, and the junction held 12 bases outside the gene matches. CDR1 LGHDT and CDR2 YNNKEL come from the germline V gene (reference sequence). The CDR3 nucleotides read TGTGCCAGCAGCCAAGATCGGGGCCGACAGGGTAAGTACGAGCAGTACCTC. It translates to CASSQDRGRQGKYEQYL.

V and J are TRBV3-1 (or the pseudogene TRBV3-2) and TRBJ1-1; a weak D match, TRBD1 (6 bases). The CDR3 has 15 residues. V lost 5 bases and J lost 3, with 16 bases in between. Germline V gene data show CDR1 as LGHDT and CDR2 as YNNKEL (reference sequence). CDR3 nucleotide sequence: TGTGCCAGCAGCTCCCTGTCGACAGGTCACACTGAAGCTTTCTTT. Translating gives CASSSLSTGHTEAFF.

The rearrangement joins TRBV7-6 to TRBJ2-3, with a possible D match to TRBD2 (5 bases). The ends were cut back, 5 bases at V and 4 bases at J, with 16 bases in the middle. The CDR3 contains 15 residues. Germline-derived CDR1 and CDR2 are SGHVS and FNYEAQ. CDR3 loop: CASSPMTLRADTQYF. The CDR3 DNA reads TGTGCCAGCAGCCCCATGACACTGAGGGCAGATACGCAGTATTTT. The whole variable domain, filled in from reference TRBV7-6 and TRBJ2-3, reads GAGVSQSPRYKVTKRGQDVALRCDPISGHVSLYWYRQALGQGPEFLTYFNYEAQQDKSGLPNDRFSAERPEGSISTLTIQRTEQRDSAMYRCASSPMTLRADTQYFGPGTRLTVL.

The chain joins TRBV24-1 to TRBJ2-3, with a possible D match to TRBD1 (5 bases). The CDR3 has 13 amino acids. Trimming shortened V by 9 bases and J by 0 bases, and 9 bases separated the two germline ends. Germline CDR1 and CDR2: KGHDR and SFDVKD. The CDR3 DNA reads as TGTGCCACCGGAACAGGAAGCACAGATACGCAGTATTTT. Its translation is CATGTGSTDTQYF.

The chain carries TRBV11-3 and TRBJ2-1, with D maybe TRBD2 (7 bases). This CDR3 has 14 amino acids. V lost 4 bases and J lost 3, with 10 bases in between. Germline lookup yields CDR1 SGHNT and CDR2 YENEEA. The CDR3 protein is CASSSGGLYNEQFF. DNA of the CDR3: TGTGCCAGCAGCTCGGGGGGCCTCTACAATGAGCAGTTCTTC. The full variable domain, with the rest looked up from reference TRBV11-3 and TRBJ2-1, is EAGVVQSPRYKIIEKKQPVAFWCNPISGHNTLYWYLQNLGQGPELLIRYENEEAVDDSQLPKDRFSAERLKGVDSTLKIQPAELGDSAVYLCASSSGGLYNEQFFGPGTRLTVL.

This sequence joins TRBV19 and TRBJ1-2; tentatively, D is TRBD1 (5 bases). Trimming removed 5 bases from V and 7 bases from J, with 17 bases in between. Germline V CDR1 and CDR2: LNHDA, SQIVND (reference sequence). The CDR3 is 14 residues long. The chain's CDR3 is CASSVARDGTGYTF. DNA for the CDR3: TGTGCCAGTAGTGTTGCCCGGGACGGAACTGGCTACACCTTC.

The chain combines TRBV15 with TRBJ2-3, with unresolved D. This CDR3 spans 13 amino acids. Germline CDR1 reads LNHNV; CDR2 reads YYDKDF (reference sequence). The germline V and J ends were trimmed by 1 base and 6 bases, with 8 bases remaining between them. The CDR3 coding sequence is TGTGCCACCAGCAGAGGGACCTCGGATACGCAGTATTTT. Its protein is CATSRGTSDTQYF.

The rearrangement links TRBV25-1 to TRBJ2-5, with D perhaps matching TRBD1 (5 bases). This CDR3 is 13 amino acids long. Germline V gene sequence: CDR1 MGHDK, CDR2 SYGVNS. Trimming stripped 6 bases from V and 4 bases from J, with 12 bases between. The DNA for the CDR3 is TGTGCCAGCAGGTCGCTGACAGTAGAGACCCAGTACTTC. Translated, it gives CASRSLTVETQYF. Complete variable domain (other parts from reference TRBV25-1 and TRBJ2-5): EADIYQTPRYLVIGTGKKITLECSQTMGHDKMYWYQQDPGMELHLIHYSYGVNSTEKGDLSSESTVSRIRTEHFPLTLESARPSHTSQYLCASRSLTVETQYFGPGTRLLVL.

V is TRBV5-6 and J is TRBJ2-7, with 7 bases fitting TRBD2. CDR1 and CDR2 from the germline V gene are SGHDT and YYEEEE. V lost 2 bases, J lost 2 bases, and 1 base stayed unmatched. The CDR3 extends over 13 amino acids. CDR3 bases: TGTGCCAGCAGCTTAGGGACTACCTACGAGCAGTACTTC. It yields the protein CASSLGTTYEQYF.

This clone was counted once. The V and J genes are TRBV3-1 (or the pseudogene TRBV3-2) and TRBJ1-4; a weak D match, TRBD1 (6 bases). Germline lookup yields CDR1 LGHDT and CDR2 YNNKEL (reference sequence). V was cut by 1 base and J by 0 bases, with 18 bases left in between. The CDR3 has 19 residues. The DNA of the CDR3 is TGTGCCAGCAGCCAAGTTCACCCAGCCGGGACACCAACTAATGAAAAACTGTTTTTT. Its translation is CASSQVHPAGTPTNEKLFF.

This clone was counted between two and nine times. This chain connects TRBV23-1 to TRBJ2-7; D might be TRBD1 (5 bases). TRBV23-1 qualifies as an ORF whose function is uncertain. This CDR3 comprises 20 residues. V lost 4 bases to trimming and J lost 7 bases, with 35 bases between them. The CDR3 loop reads CASSLLSVPQGPQIPGEQYF. CDR3 DNA sequence: TGCGCCAGCAGTCTCCTCTCGGTCCCCCAGGGTCCTCAGATCCCTGGAGAGCAGTACTTC.

This clone was observed a few times. The rearrangement links TRBV2 to TRBJ1-2; D is unresolved. The CDR3 sequence is 12 residues long. Germline V gene data show CDR1 as SNHLY and CDR2 as FYNNEI. Trimming shortened V by 8 bases and J by 4 bases, and 11 bases separated the two germline ends. This chain's CDR3 is CASGLDGYGYTF. CDR3 coding DNA: TGTGCCAGCGGTTTGGACGGCTATGGCTACACCTTC.

The V call is TRBV7-2, the J call TRBJ1-5, with TRBD1 identical over 8 bases. With 5 bases clipped from V and 5 bases from J, the junction kept 2 bases outside the gene matches. CDR3 length equals 13 residues. CDR1 SGHTA and CDR2 FQGNSA come from the germline V gene. The DNA of the CDR3 is TGTGCCAGCAGCGGACAGGGCCATCAGCCCCAGCATTTT. It codes for CASSGQGHQPQHF.

J is TRBJ2-5 and V is TRBV7-2, with D perhaps TRBD1 (5 bases). V shed 4 bases and J shed 1 base, with 10 bases lying between them. The CDR3 contains 14 residues. The germline CDR1 and CDR2 sequences are SGHTA and FQGNSA. In nucleotides, the CDR3 is TGTGCCAGCAGCTCCACGACAGTCCAAGAGACCCAGTACTTC. Translated, it gives CASSSTTVQETQYF.

This clone was counted a single time. V and J are TRBV5-1 and TRBJ2-5, with TRBD2 identical over 8 bases. This CDR3 contains 15 residues. The V segment lost 1 base and the J segment 2 bases; nucleotides outside the gene matches: 4. Looked up from germline, CDR1 is SGHRS and CDR2 is YFSETQ. CDR3 sequence (DNA): TGCGCCAGCAGCTTGTCGGGAGGGGGGCAAGAGACCCAGTACTTC. Protein: CASSLSGGGQETQYF.

The chain is built from TRBV7-8 and TRBJ2-1; D remains unclear. CDR1 and CDR2 (germline): SGHVS, FQNEAQ. There are 12 residues in the CDR3. The ends were cut back, 1 base at V and 11 bases at J, with 9 bases in the middle. This CDR3 reads CASSLVFGQQFF. CDR3 nucleotide sequence: TGTGCCAGCAGCTTAGTTTTCGGTCAGCAGTTCTTC.

This clone was observed a handful of times. The chain carries TRBV19 and TRBJ1-2; the D is unclear. Trimming took 7 bases from V and 7 from J, leaving 16 bases between them. The CDR3 is 13 amino acids. Germline CDR1 LNHDA, CDR2 SQIVND (reference sequence). CDR3 in amino acids: CASIQDGMVGYTF. The CDR3 DNA is TGTGCCAGTATACAAGACGGGATGGTTGGCTACACCTTC.

V is TRBV7-8 and J is TRBJ1-5, with a tentative D call TRBD1 (6 bases). Germline CDR1 and CDR2: SGHVS and FQNEAQ. Trimming cost V 2 bases and J 4 bases, with 24 bases left between them. CDR3 length: 19 residues. The CDR3 DNA reads as TGTGCCAGCAGCTTAACTGCCCGGGGAGGGCGGGGACAAAATCAGCCCCAGCATTTT. Its translation: CASSLTARGGRGQNQPQHF.